The 5 T cell receptor beta chains below all came from one sample that was sequenced in a study of CD8 T cells in Susac syndrome. Random hexamers primed reverse transcription of about 0.5 to 1 ug RNA. TCRdb re-analysed the immunoSEQ multiplex PCR reads in MiXCR, keeping a single row per CDR3 protein. The data hold about 150,000 distinct CDR3 sequences, with approximately 95% observed a single time. Material for sequencing was CD4+ T cells from PBMCs. Receptors were obtained from a human donor with Susac syndrome.

This clonotype was seen only a few times. The CDR3 protein is CASSLAGNYGYTF. The DNA for the CDR3 is TGTGCCAGCAGTTTAGCAGGGAACTATGGCTACACCTTC. The chain combines TRBV12-3 or TRBV12-4 with TRBJ1-2; D call uncertain. The germline V and J ends were trimmed by 0 bases and 2 bases, with 4 bases remaining between them. CDR3 length: 13 amino acids.

The chain recombines TRBV29-1 with TRBJ2-3; maybe TRBD2 (5 bases). The germline V gene encodes CDR1 SQVTM and CDR2 ANQGSEA. The CDR3 totals 15 residues. The V and J ends lost 5 bases and 3 bases respectively, with 18 bases between them. CDR3 sequence reads: CSVQTRRGGTDTQYF. The CDR3 bases are TGCAGCGTTCAGACCCGCCGCGGCGGGACAGATACGCAGTATTTT.

The chain couples TRBV29-1 to TRBJ2-7; D not resolved. This CDR3 region has 11 residues. Germline V lookup: CDR1 SQVTM, CDR2 ANQGSEA. V lost 0 bases and J 2 bases, leaving 2 bases between the germline ends. The DNA of the CDR3 is TGCAGCGTTGAAGAGACCTACGAGCAGTACTTC. Encoded protein: CSVEETYEQYF.

The gene calls are TRBV29-1 and TRBJ1-1; D not resolved. CDR3 length equals 11 residues. Germline CDR1 SQVTM, CDR2 ANQGSEA. Trimming cost V 4 bases and J 4 bases, with 7 bases left between them. CDR3 loop: CSVGRGTEAFF. The CDR3, as DNA: TGCAGCGTTGGCCGGGGCACTGAAGCTTTCTTT.

This rearrangement joins TRBV12-3 or TRBV12-4 to TRBJ2-3; 8 bases map to TRBD2. This CDR3 contains 14 residues. V shed 5 bases and J 4 bases; nucleotides not matched to a gene: 5. CDR3 nucleotides: TGTGCCAGCAGTCGGAGCGGGGGTTCAGATACGCAGTATTTT. The encoded protein is CASSRSGGSDTQYF.